Listed below are T cell receptor beta chains from one sample, sequenced in a study of blood T cell repertoires in COVID-19. The assay was immunoSEQ multiplex PCR, and TCRdb's table has in-frame clones only and misses some. The sample includes about 120,000 clones, 75% to 85% seen only once; the top ten take under 4.5%. Sequenced material: peripheral blood. These receptors came from a woman aged 50 to 65 with acute or convalescent COVID-19. The CDR3 runs from the conserved cysteine through the conserved F or W. The D gene is left open where the match is weak. A clone size is listed for some rows: how often the clone was seen (once, few, many), or a class if it is expanded.

j_gene: TRBJ1-5; d_gene: -; abundance: -; v_gene: TRBV3-1/TRBV3-2; CDR3aa: CASSQGGRGLGPQHF; CDR3nt: TGTGCCAGCAGCCAAGGAGGCAGAGGATTAGGGCCCCAGCATTTT
j_gene: TRBJ1-5; d_gene: TRBD1; abundance: -; v_gene: TRBV5-8; CDR3aa: CASSIDRGSNQPQHF; CDR3nt: TGTGCCAGCAGCATCGACAGGGGCAGCAATCAGCCCCAGCATTTT
j_gene: TRBJ2-1; d_gene: TRBD1; abundance: -; v_gene: TRBV7-3; CDR3aa: CASSSGQYNEQFF; CDR3nt: TGTGCCAGCAGCTCGGGACAGTACAATGAGCAGTTCTTC
j_gene: TRBJ2-7; d_gene: -; abundance: -; v_gene: TRBV15; CDR3aa: CATSRDRGGYEQYF; CDR3nt: TGTGCCACCAGCAGAGATAGGGGGGGCTACGAGCAGTACTTC
j_gene: TRBJ2-7; d_gene: -; abundance: -; v_gene: TRBV5-4; CDR3aa: CASSRGSRTVSYEQYF; CDR3nt: TGTGCCAGCAGCCGTGGGAGTCGGACAGTCTCCTACGAGCAGTACTTC
j_gene: TRBJ1-4; d_gene: -; abundance: -; v_gene: TRBV11-2; CDR3aa: CASSLGPGHFNEKLFF; CDR3nt: TGTGCCAGCAGCTTAGGGCCGGGACACTTTAATGAAAAACTGTTTTTT
j_gene: TRBJ1-2; d_gene: -; abundance: -; v_gene: TRBV12-3/TRBV12-4; CDR3aa: CASSWTTDYGYTF; CDR3nt: TGTGCCAGCAGCTGGACGACAGACTATGGCTACACCTTC
j_gene: TRBJ2-1; d_gene: TRBD1; abundance: -; v_gene: TRBV7-2; CDR3aa: CASSLNWDRSNEQFF; CDR3nt: TGTGCCAGCAGCTTAAATTGGGACAGATCCAATGAGCAGTTCTTC
j_gene: TRBJ1-3; d_gene: -; abundance: -; v_gene: TRBV7-2; CDR3aa: CASSLYGVTNGNTIYF; CDR3nt: TGTGCCAGCAGCTTATATGGTGTGACAAATGGAAACACCATATATTTT
j_gene: TRBJ1-6; d_gene: -; abundance: once; v_gene: TRBV28; CDR3aa: CASRPTGGESPLHF; CDR3nt: TGTGCCAGCAGGCCCACGGGGGGGGAATCACCCCTCCACTTT
j_gene: TRBJ1-5; d_gene: -; abundance: -; v_gene: TRBV21-1; CDR3aa: CASSKDRGTSNQPQHF; CDR3nt: TGTGCCAGCAGCAAAGACAGGGGCACGAGCAATCAGCCCCAGCATTTT
j_gene: TRBJ1-1; d_gene: -; abundance: -; v_gene: TRBV7-2; CDR3aa: CASSLAGVNTEAFF; CDR3nt: TGTGCCAGCAGCTTAGCCGGGGTGAACACTGAAGCTTTCTTT
j_gene: TRBJ2-3; d_gene: TRBD2; abundance: -; v_gene: TRBV9; CDR3aa: CASSVGLAGVEDTQYF; CDR3nt: TGTGCCAGCAGCGTAGGACTAGCGGGGGTGGAAGATACGCAGTATTTT
j_gene: TRBJ2-7; d_gene: -; abundance: -; v_gene: TRBV13; CDR3aa: CASSFGNSYEQYF; CDR3nt: TGTGCCAGCAGCTTTGGCAACTCCTACGAGCAGTACTTC
j_gene: TRBJ1-2; d_gene: -; abundance: -; v_gene: TRBV5-1; CDR3aa: CASSLNGAGYTF; CDR3nt: TGCGCCAGCAGCTTAAATGGGGCTGGCTACACCTTC
j_gene: TRBJ1-6; d_gene: -; abundance: -; v_gene: TRBV6-5; CDR3aa: CASSLGGPPDF; CDR3nt: TGTGCCAGCAGCCTCGGGGGTCCTCCCGACTTT
j_gene: TRBJ1-5; d_gene: -; abundance: few; v_gene: TRBV6-1; CDR3aa: CASSETGTNNQPQHF; CDR3nt: TGTGCCAGCAGTGAAACAGGGACAAATAATCAGCCCCAGCATTTT
j_gene: TRBJ2-1; d_gene: -; abundance: -; v_gene: TRBV27; CDR3aa: CASSRTGRGPYNEQFF; CDR3nt: TGTGCCAGCAGTCGTACCGGGCGGGGTCCCTACAATGAGCAGTTCTTC
j_gene: TRBJ2-7; d_gene: -; abundance: -; v_gene: TRBV15; CDR3aa: CATRAGTYEQYF; CDR3nt: TGTGCCACTCGGGCAGGGACCTACGAGCAGTACTTC
j_gene: TRBJ2-3; d_gene: -; abundance: -; v_gene: TRBV5-1; CDR3aa: CASSSGQTTFSTDTQYF; CDR3nt: TGCGCCAGCAGCTCTGGACAGACTACCTTTAGCACAGATACGCAGTATTTT
j_gene: TRBJ1-6; d_gene: -; abundance: -; v_gene: TRBV7-9; CDR3aa: CASTGSEYNSPLHF; CDR3nt: TGTGCCAGTACAGGGAGCGAGTATAATTCACCCCTCCACTTT
j_gene: TRBJ2-2; d_gene: -; abundance: -; v_gene: TRBV6-5; CDR3aa: CASSYPTEGNTGELFF; CDR3nt: TGTGCCAGCAGTTACCCGACAGAAGGGAACACCGGGGAGCTGTTTTTT
j_gene: TRBJ2-7; d_gene: TRBD1; abundance: few; v_gene: TRBV5-6; CDR3aa: CASSWDSGYEQYF; CDR3nt: TGTGCCAGCAGCTGGGACAGCGGCTACGAGCAGTACTTC
j_gene: TRBJ2-1; d_gene: -; abundance: -; v_gene: TRBV19; CDR3aa: CASSPGANEQFF; CDR3nt: TGTGCCAGTAGTCCAGGGGCAAATGAGCAGTTCTTC
j_gene: TRBJ1-4; d_gene: -; abundance: -; v_gene: TRBV5-1; CDR3aa: CASSYRVGEKLFF; CDR3nt: TGCGCCAGCAGCTACAGGGTGGGAGAAAAACTGTTTTTT
j_gene: TRBJ1-5; d_gene: TRBD1; abundance: -; v_gene: TRBV19; CDR3aa: CASSIEWGQVGGSNQPQHF; CDR3nt: TGTGCCAGTAGTATAGAATGGGGACAGGTAGGAGGTAGCAATCAGCCCCAGCATTTT
j_gene: TRBJ2-7; d_gene: -; abundance: -; v_gene: TRBV27; CDR3aa: CASGPTDGYEQYF; CDR3nt: TGTGCCAGCGGGCCTACTGACGGATACGAGCAGTACTTC
j_gene: TRBJ1-1; d_gene: -; abundance: few; v_gene: TRBV9; CDR3aa: CASSVDSWTEAFF; CDR3nt: TGTGCCAGCAGCGTAGACAGCTGGACTGAAGCTTTCTTT
j_gene: TRBJ1-2; d_gene: -; abundance: few; v_gene: TRBV29-1; CDR3aa: CSAEYSNYGYTF; CDR3nt: TGCAGCGCTGAATATTCTAACTATGGCTACACCTTC
j_gene: TRBJ2-7; d_gene: TRBD2; abundance: -; v_gene: TRBV28; CDR3aa: CASNSGGRTYEQYF; CDR3nt: TGTGCCAGCAATTCGGGGGGGAGGACCTACGAGCAGTACTTC
j_gene: TRBJ2-1; d_gene: TRBD2; abundance: -; v_gene: TRBV5-1; CDR3aa: CASSSGTSVGNEQFF; CDR3nt: TGCGCCAGCAGCAGCGGGACTAGCGTGGGGAATGAGCAGTTCTTC
j_gene: TRBJ1-5; d_gene: TRBD1; abundance: -; v_gene: TRBV9; CDR3aa: CASSLGDSSNQPQHF; CDR3nt: TGTGCCAGCAGCCTCGGGGACAGCAGCAATCAGCCCCAGCATTTT
j_gene: TRBJ1-1; d_gene: TRBD1; abundance: -; v_gene: TRBV28; CDR3aa: CASSPTGTVTEAFF; CDR3nt: TGTGCCAGCAGCCCTACCGGGACAGTCACTGAAGCTTTCTTT
j_gene: TRBJ2-3; d_gene: -; abundance: -; v_gene: TRBV30; CDR3aa: CAWTSGSTDTQYF; CDR3nt: TGTGCCTGGACCAGCGGGAGCACAGATACGCAGTATTTT
j_gene: TRBJ2-7; d_gene: -; abundance: -; v_gene: TRBV7-2; CDR3aa: CASCGSQDSYEQYF; CDR3nt: TGTGCCAGCTGCGGATCCCAGGACAGCTACGAGCAGTACTTC
j_gene: TRBJ1-2; d_gene: -; abundance: -; v_gene: TRBV7-9; CDR3aa: CASSLGSGTNRGGYTF; CDR3nt: TGTGCCAGCAGCTTGGGATCCGGGACTAACCGGGGGGGCTACACCTTC
j_gene: TRBJ2-1; d_gene: -; abundance: -; v_gene: TRBV2; CDR3aa: CASSVQVNEQFF; CDR3nt: TGTGCCAGCAGCGTACAGGTGAATGAGCAGTTCTTC
j_gene: TRBJ1-4; d_gene: TRBD1; abundance: -; v_gene: TRBV4-1; CDR3aa: CASSQPDRGDEKLFF; CDR3nt: TGCGCCAGCAGCCAACCGGACAGGGGCGATGAAAAACTGTTTTTT
j_gene: TRBJ1-1; d_gene: TRBD1; abundance: once; v_gene: TRBV13; CDR3aa: CASSFRTGDTEAFF; CDR3nt: TGTGCCAGCAGCTTCCGGACAGGGGACACTGAAGCTTTCTTT
j_gene: TRBJ1-5; d_gene: -; abundance: -; v_gene: TRBV2; CDR3aa: CASSEAVVNQPQHF; CDR3nt: TGTGCCAGCAGTGAGGCTGTCGTCAATCAGCCCCAGCATTTT
j_gene: TRBJ2-1; d_gene: TRBD2; abundance: -; v_gene: TRBV7-8; CDR3aa: CASRSTSGGAYEQFF; CDR3nt: TGTGCCAGCAGGTCCACTAGCGGGGGGGCCTATGAGCAGTTCTTC
j_gene: TRBJ2-2; d_gene: TRBD1; abundance: -; v_gene: TRBV3-1/TRBV3-2; CDR3aa: CASSQAGQGNTGELFF; CDR3nt: TGTGCCAGCAGCCAAGCCGGACAGGGAAACACCGGGGAGCTGTTTTTT
j_gene: TRBJ2-7; d_gene: TRBD2; abundance: -; v_gene: TRBV5-8; CDR3aa: CASSFSGLAAPPHF; CDR3nt: TGTGCCAGCAGCTTCTCGGGACTAGCGGCACCTCCCCACTTC
j_gene: TRBJ2-1; d_gene: -; abundance: -; v_gene: TRBV5-8; CDR3aa: CASSLRTDNEQFF; CDR3nt: TGTGCCAGCAGCCTGCGAACGGACAATGAGCAGTTCTTC
j_gene: TRBJ1-3; d_gene: -; abundance: few; v_gene: TRBV10-2; CDR3aa: CAAGTGTSGNTIYF; CDR3nt: TGCGCCGCTGGAACAGGGACCTCTGGAAACACCATATATTTT
j_gene: TRBJ2-3; d_gene: TRBD1; abundance: -; v_gene: TRBV5-1; CDR3aa: CASSPTGIADTQYF; CDR3nt: TGCGCCAGCAGCCCGACAGGGATTGCGGATACGCAGTATTTT
j_gene: TRBJ2-7; d_gene: -; abundance: -; v_gene: TRBV11-2; CDR3aa: CASSLDSISYEQYF; CDR3nt: TGTGCCAGCAGCTTAGATAGCATTTCCTACGAGCAGTACTTC
j_gene: TRBJ1-1; d_gene: -; abundance: -; v_gene: TRBV6-6; CDR3aa: CASSRGLAYEAFF; CDR3nt: TGTGCCAGCAGCCGCGGACTGGCCTATGAAGCTTTCTTT
j_gene: TRBJ1-5; d_gene: -; abundance: -; v_gene: TRBV18; CDR3aa: CASSPEQRGQPQHF; CDR3nt: TGTGCCAGCTCACCGGAGCAAAGAGGGCAGCCCCAGCATTTT
j_gene: TRBJ2-3; d_gene: -; abundance: -; v_gene: TRBV9; CDR3aa: CASSVQLTDTQYF; CDR3nt: TGTGCCAGCAGCGTCCAACTCACAGATACGCAGTATTTT
j_gene: TRBJ1-3; d_gene: TRBD1; abundance: -; v_gene: TRBV30; CDR3aa: CAWSINRGSGNTIYF; CDR3nt: TGTGCCTGGAGTATAAACAGGGGATCAGGAAACACCATATATTTT
j_gene: TRBJ1-3; d_gene: TRBD1; abundance: few; v_gene: TRBV9; CDR3aa: CASSVETGAPVGSGNTIYF; CDR3nt: TGTGCCAGCAGCGTTGAAACAGGGGCCCCAGTCGGCTCTGGAAACACCATATATTTT
j_gene: TRBJ1-1; d_gene: -; abundance: -; v_gene: TRBV19; CDR3aa: CASSEFDSYTEAFF; CDR3nt: TGTGCCAGTAGTGAGTTCGACAGCTACACTGAAGCTTTCTTT
j_gene: TRBJ1-1; d_gene: -; abundance: -; v_gene: TRBV13; CDR3aa: CASSVRGSKAFF; CDR3nt: TGTGCCAGCAGCGTCAGGGGTTCAAAAGCTTTCTTT
j_gene: TRBJ2-5; d_gene: TRBD2; abundance: -; v_gene: TRBV28; CDR3aa: CASSLCGVAGGHFVETQYF; CDR3nt: TGTGCCAGCAGTTTATGCGGGGTAGCGGGAGGGCACTTCGTGGAGACCCAGTACTTC